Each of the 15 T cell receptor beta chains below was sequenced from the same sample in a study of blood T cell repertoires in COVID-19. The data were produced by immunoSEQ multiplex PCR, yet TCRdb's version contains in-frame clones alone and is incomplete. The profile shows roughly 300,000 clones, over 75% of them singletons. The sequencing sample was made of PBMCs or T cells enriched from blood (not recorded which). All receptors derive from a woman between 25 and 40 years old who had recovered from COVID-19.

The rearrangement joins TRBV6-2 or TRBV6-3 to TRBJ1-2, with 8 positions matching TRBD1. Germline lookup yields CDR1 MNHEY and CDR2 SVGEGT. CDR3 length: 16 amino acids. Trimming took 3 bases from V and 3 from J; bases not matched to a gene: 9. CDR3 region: CASSYVPDRGDYGYTF. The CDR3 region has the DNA TGTGCCAGCAGTTATGTTCCAGACAGGGGCGACTATGGCTACACCTTC.

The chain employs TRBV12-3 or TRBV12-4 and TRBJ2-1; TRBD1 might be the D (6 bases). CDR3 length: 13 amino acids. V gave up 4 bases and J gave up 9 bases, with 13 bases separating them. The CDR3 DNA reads TGTGCCAGCAGTTCGGACAGTGCGGCTGAGCAGTTCTTC. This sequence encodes CASSSDSAAEQFF.

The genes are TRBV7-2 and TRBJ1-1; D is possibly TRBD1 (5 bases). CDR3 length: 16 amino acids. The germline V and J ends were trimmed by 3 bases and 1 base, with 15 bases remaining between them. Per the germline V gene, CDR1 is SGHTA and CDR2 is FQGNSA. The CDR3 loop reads CASSLDPRGGNTEAFF. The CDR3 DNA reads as TGTGCCAGCAGCTTGGATCCAAGGGGTGGGAACACTGAAGCTTTCTTT.

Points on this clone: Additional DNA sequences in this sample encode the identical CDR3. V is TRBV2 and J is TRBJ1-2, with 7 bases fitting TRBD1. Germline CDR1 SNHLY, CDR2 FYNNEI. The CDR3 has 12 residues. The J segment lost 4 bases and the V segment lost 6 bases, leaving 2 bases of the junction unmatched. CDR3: CASSGDSYGYTF. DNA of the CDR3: TGTGCCAGCAGCGGGGACAGCTATGGCTACACCTTC.

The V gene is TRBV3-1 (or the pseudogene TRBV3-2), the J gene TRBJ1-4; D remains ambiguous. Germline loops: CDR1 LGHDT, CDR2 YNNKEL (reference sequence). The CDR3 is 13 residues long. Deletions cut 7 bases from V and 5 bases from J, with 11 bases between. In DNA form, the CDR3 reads TGTGCCAGCACGGGGAAAGGGAATGAAAAACTGTTTTTT. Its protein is CASTGKGNEKLFF.

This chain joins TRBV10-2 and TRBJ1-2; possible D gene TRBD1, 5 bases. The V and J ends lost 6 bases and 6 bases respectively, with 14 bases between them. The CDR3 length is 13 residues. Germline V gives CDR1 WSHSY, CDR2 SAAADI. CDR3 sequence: CASRSGRGDGYTF. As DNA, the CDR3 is TGCGCCAGCAGATCGGGACGCGGGGATGGCTACACCTTC.

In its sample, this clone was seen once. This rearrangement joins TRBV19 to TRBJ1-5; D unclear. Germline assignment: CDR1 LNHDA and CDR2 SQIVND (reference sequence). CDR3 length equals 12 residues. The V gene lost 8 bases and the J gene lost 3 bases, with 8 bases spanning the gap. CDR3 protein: CASRLANQPQHF. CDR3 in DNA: TGTGCCAGTCGACTAGCCAATCAGCCCCAGCATTTT.

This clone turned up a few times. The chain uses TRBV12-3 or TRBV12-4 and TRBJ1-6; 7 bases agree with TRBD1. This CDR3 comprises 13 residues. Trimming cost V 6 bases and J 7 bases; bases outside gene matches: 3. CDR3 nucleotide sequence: TGTGCCAGCAGGGGACAGCTGAATTCACCCCTCCACTTT. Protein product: CASRGQLNSPLHF.

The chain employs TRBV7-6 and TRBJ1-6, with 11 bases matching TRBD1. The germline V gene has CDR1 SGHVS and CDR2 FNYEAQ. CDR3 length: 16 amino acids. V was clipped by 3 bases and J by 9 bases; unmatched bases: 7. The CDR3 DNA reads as TGTGCCAGCAGCTTGTCCGGGACAGGGGGTGGTTCACCCCTCCACTTT. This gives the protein CASSLSGTGGGSPLHF.

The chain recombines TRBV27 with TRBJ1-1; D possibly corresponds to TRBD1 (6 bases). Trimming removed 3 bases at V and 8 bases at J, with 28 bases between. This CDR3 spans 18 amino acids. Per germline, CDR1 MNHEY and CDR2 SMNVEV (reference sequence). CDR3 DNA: TGTGCCAGCAGTTTTGAAAGCAAACGACGCGGGGGCGCCATGGAAGCTTTCTTT. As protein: CASSFESKRRGGAMEAFF.

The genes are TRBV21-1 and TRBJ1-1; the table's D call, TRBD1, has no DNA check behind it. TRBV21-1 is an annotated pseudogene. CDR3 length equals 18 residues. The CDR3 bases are TGTGCCAGCAGCCGCACCCAGGGTCTACCCCCCTTGAACACTGAAGCTTTCTTT. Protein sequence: CASSRTQGLPPLNTEAFF.

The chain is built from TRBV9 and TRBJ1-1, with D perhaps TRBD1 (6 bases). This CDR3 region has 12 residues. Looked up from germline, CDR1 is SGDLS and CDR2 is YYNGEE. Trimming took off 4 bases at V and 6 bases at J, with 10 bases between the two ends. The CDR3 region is CASSQQGSEAFF. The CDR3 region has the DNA TGTGCCAGCAGCCAACAGGGATCTGAAGCTTTCTTT.

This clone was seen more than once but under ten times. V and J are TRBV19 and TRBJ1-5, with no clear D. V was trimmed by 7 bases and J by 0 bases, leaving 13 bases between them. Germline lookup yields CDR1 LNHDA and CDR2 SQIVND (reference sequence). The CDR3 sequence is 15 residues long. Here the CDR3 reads CASNLQLHSNQPQHF. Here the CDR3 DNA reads TGTGCCAGTAACCTACAGCTTCATAGCAATCAGCCCCAGCATTTT.

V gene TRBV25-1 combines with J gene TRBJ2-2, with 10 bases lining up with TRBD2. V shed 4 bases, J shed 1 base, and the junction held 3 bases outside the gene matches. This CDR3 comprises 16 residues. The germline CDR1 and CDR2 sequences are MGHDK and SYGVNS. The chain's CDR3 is CASSVASGRNTGELFF. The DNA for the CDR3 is TGTGCCAGCAGTGTCGCTAGCGGGAGGAACACCGGGGAGCTGTTTTTT.

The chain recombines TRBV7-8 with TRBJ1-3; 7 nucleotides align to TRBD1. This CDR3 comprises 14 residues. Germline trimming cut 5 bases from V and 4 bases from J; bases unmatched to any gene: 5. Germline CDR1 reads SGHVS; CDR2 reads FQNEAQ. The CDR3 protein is CASSPGGSGNTIYF. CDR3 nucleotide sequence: TGTGCCAGCAGCCCAGGGGGATCCGGAAACACCATATATTTT.